This T cell receptor (beta chain) originates from a study of T cell repertoires in cytomegalovirus infection. On the study more broadly: Peptides in the study included HLA-C-restricted and HLA-B-restricted CMV epitopes.

Each CDR3 protein gets one entry after TCRdb re-called the reads with MiXCR. The table shows approximately 310,000 distinct CDR3 sequences, with roughly 25% occurring only once. Comments on this clonotype: Its antigen is currently unknown.

The germline V gene encodes CDR1 LGHNA and CDR2 YNFKEQ. CDR3 length: 17 amino acids. With V trimmed by 0 bases and J by 5 bases, 9 bases remained unmatched. The sequence derives from a human donor in good health (CMV status not recorded). Some clones in this sample may be carry-over from other donors' samples. This rearrangement joins TRBV4-2 to TRBJ2-2; 7 bases align to TRBD2. This sample comprised cultured PBMCs, obtained from culture after CMV antigen stimulation. CDR3 region: CASSQDLTGGRTGELFF. The CDR3 bases are TGTGCCAGCAGCCAAGATCTTACGGGAGGCCGGACCGGGGAGCTGTTTTTT.